This T cell receptor (beta chain) was recovered during a study of cytomegalovirus exposure and HLA in healthy donors. About the study: Of the donors genotyped, approximately 400 in all, about 81% fell in the Caucasian-associated ancestry cluster. Broader study findings: Rare TCR sequences predominated, though certain public TCRs were found in many donors. Analysis performed later found 16,951 TCR beta sequences associated with HLA alleles at 0.05 false discovery rate. Reportedly, diagnosis of cytomegalovirus status by the classifier showed high specificity and sensitivity.

CDR3 length equals 16 residues. The PCR contained 60 Vbeta and 13 Jbeta primers. Data came from immunoSEQ multiplex PCR; TCRdb stores just in-frame clones and leaves some out. Here the sample spans roughly 59,000 clones, 60% to 80% being singletons. About this clone: Its antigen is not identified.

The sample was PBMCs. The chain has TRBV21-1 and TRBJ2-1; TRBD2, the table's D call, lacks a check against the DNA. TRBV21-1 constitutes a pseudogene. This TCR was recovered from a man aged 40-49 years in good health and CMV-seropositive. The CDR3 nucleotides read TGTGCCAGCAGCAAATCTAGCGGGGGAAAATACAATGAGCAGTTCTTC. It translates to CASSKSSGGKYNEQFF.